Listed below are T cell receptor beta chains from one sample, sequenced in a study of cytomegalovirus exposure and HLA in healthy donors. The repertoire was sequenced with immunoSEQ multiplex PCR; TCRdb's copy has only in-frame clones and lacks some. This repertoire shows 150,000 to 200,000 clones, roughly 86% found once; its top ten account for around 3.6%. The sequenced material came from PBMCs. The receptor set was obtained from a man in his forties in good health and CMV-seropositive. CDR3s include the opening cysteine and the closing phenylalanine or tryptophan. The D gene is left open where the match is weak. The size field is filled for only some rows; it gives once, few, many or a size class.

clone_size	v_call	d_call	j_call	cdr3_nt	cdr3_aa
.	TRBV7-2	TRBD1	TRBJ2-7	TGTGCCAGCAGCCCGACCGGACAGGGGAGCTCCTACGAGCAGTACTTC	CASSPTGQGSSYEQYF
few	TRBV6-1	TRBD1	TRBJ1-4	TGTGCCAGTTTGACAGGGAGTGAAAAACTGTTTTTT	CASLTGSEKLFF
.	TRBV6-5	.	TRBJ1-3	TGTGCCAGCAGTTATAGGCAGGATGTAAACACCATATATTTT	CASSYRQDVNTIYF
.	TRBV27	TRBD1	TRBJ1-5	TGTGCCAGCGGACAGGACAATTATAGCAATCAGCCCCAGCATTTT	CASGQDNYSNQPQHF
.	TRBV2	.	TRBJ1-5	TGTGCCAGCAGTGAACTGGACAGACATAGCAATCAGCCCCAGCATTTT	CASSELDRHSNQPQHF
few	TRBV6-5	TRBD1	TRBJ2-7	TGTGCCAGCAGTTACTCGACAGGGGCTTCATACGAGCAGTACTTC	CASSYSTGASYEQYF
.	TRBV2	TRBD1	TRBJ1-2	TGTGCCAGCAGTGCCCCGGGACAGGACATCAACTATGGCTACACCTTC	CASSAPGQDINYGYTF
once	TRBV5-5	TRBD1	TRBJ2-1	TGTGCCAGCAGCCTCGGACAGGGGGTATACAATGAGCAGTTCTTC	CASSLGQGVYNEQFF
.	TRBV6-5	.	TRBJ1-4	TGTGCCAGCAGCAGGGGACCTCGCCACGGAAAACTGTTTTTT	CASSRGPRHGKLFF
.	TRBV27	.	TRBJ1-2	TGTGCCAGCAGCCGGAGCGACCGAGATGGCTACACCTTC	CASSRSDRDGYTF
.	TRBV18	.	TRBJ1-4	TGTGCCAGCTCACCGGAGAGGGAAAAACTGTTTTTT	CASSPEREKLFF
few	TRBV5-6	TRBD2	TRBJ2-7	TGTGCCAGCAGCTTGCTGGGACTAGCGGGTATCCCCTACGAGCAGTACTTC	CASSLLGLAGIPYEQYF
.	TRBV21-1	.	TRBJ2-7	TGTGCCAGCAGCAACCGGACTAGCGGAGAATACGAGCAGTACTTC	CASSNRTSGEYEQYF
.	TRBV5-4	TRBD1	TRBJ2-3	TGTGCCAGCAGCTTCCGGGACAGATTAACAGATACGCAGTATTTT	CASSFRDRLTDTQYF
.	TRBV6-1	.	TRBJ2-3	TGTGCCAGCAGTGCCTCGGGGGGCAAGACAGATACGCAGTATTTT	CASSASGGKTDTQYF
.	TRBV7-6	TRBD2	TRBJ2-5	TGTGCCAGCAGCTTCGGACTAGCGGGAGTTGAGACCCAGTACTTC	CASSFGLAGVETQYF
few	TRBV10-1	.	TRBJ1-1	TGCGCCAGCAGTGAGGCCAAGGCTGGGGGGGAAGCTTTCTTT	CASSEAKAGGEAFF
few	TRBV15	TRBD1	TRBJ2-7	TGTGCCACCAGCAGAGATGACAGGGGTCTCGACGAGCAGTACTTC	CATSRDDRGLDEQYF
once	TRBV6-1	TRBD2	TRBJ2-2	TGTGCCAGCAGTGAAGCTAGCGGGAGGGTCACCGGGGAGCTGTTTTTT	CASSEASGRVTGELFF
.	TRBV7-9	TRBD1	TRBJ2-5	TGTGCCAGCAGCTTACGGACAGGGGGCAGGGGAGAGACCCAGTACTTC	CASSLRTGGRGETQYF
.	TRBV5-6	TRBD1	TRBJ2-7	TGTGCCAGCAGCTCCGGACAGGGTTCCTACGAGCAGTACTTC	CASSSGQGSYEQYF
.	TRBV7-3	.	TRBJ2-5	TGTGCCAGCAGCCCTGGACTACAAGGGACCCAGTACTTC	CASSPGLQGTQYF
.	TRBV7-3	TRBD2	TRBJ2-1	TGTGCCAGCAGCTTAACTGGGACTAGCAGCAATGAGCAGTTCTTC	CASSLTGTSSNEQFF
.	TRBV28	.	TRBJ2-7	TGTGCCAGCACCCCAAGTTGGGACTCCCTCTACGAGCAGTACTTC	CASTPSWDSLYEQYF
.	TRBV7-8	TRBD1	TRBJ1-4	TGTGCCAGCAGCTTAGGACAGGGGTGGGAAAAACTGTTTTTT	CASSLGQGWEKLFF
.	TRBV19	.	TRBJ2-1	TGTGCCAGTAGTATCAGGGTTAGGGGCAATGAGCAGTTCTTC	CASSIRVRGNEQFF
.	TRBV5-5	.	TRBJ2-7	TGTGCCAGCAGCTCGAGACAGATCAGGGGATACGAGCAGTACTTC	CASSSRQIRGYEQYF
.	TRBV7-9	TRBD2	TRBJ2-1	TGTGCCAGCAGCGATCGGACTAGCGGGAGCTATGAGCAGTTCTTC	CASSDRTSGSYEQFF